These T cell receptor beta chains were read from a single sample in a study of technical replicates of blood from a few donors. Sequenced by immunoSEQ multiplex PCR; TCRdb stores in-frame clones only, minus some. The sample has tens of thousands of clones, over 85% seen once. Sequencing was performed on T cells isolated from PBMCs. The receptors come from a human donor in good health. The CDR3 runs from the conserved cysteine through the conserved F or W. A D gene is named only where the DNA matches it firmly.

V gene: TRBV7-9; J gene: TRBJ2-3; D gene: .; CDR3 protein: CASSLKGDISDTQYF
V gene: TRBV11-3; J gene: TRBJ2-2; D gene: .; CDR3 protein: CASTPWTGKNTGELFF
V gene: TRBV30; J gene: TRBJ1-1; D gene: .; CDR3 protein: CAWSRGQIDEAFF
V gene: TRBV7-2; J gene: TRBJ2-7; D gene: TRBD2; CDR3 protein: CASSLETSGSSEQYF
V gene: TRBV7-2; J gene: TRBJ2-7; D gene: TRBD2; CDR3 protein: CASSLRAGGGYEQYF
V gene: TRBV2; J gene: TRBJ2-3; D gene: .; CDR3 protein: CASSVRGPTDTQYF
V gene: TRBV28; J gene: TRBJ2-3; D gene: TRBD1; CDR3 protein: CASSLVVTGTDTQYF
V gene: TRBV5-1; J gene: TRBJ2-3; D gene: TRBD1; CDR3 protein: CASKIRDRPSDTQYF
V gene: TRBV9; J gene: TRBJ2-7; D gene: .; CDR3 protein: CASSGGGRYEQYF
V gene: TRBV7-3; J gene: TRBJ2-1; D gene: TRBD2; CDR3 protein: CASSSGLATAQFF
V gene: TRBV23-1; J gene: TRBJ2-7; D gene: .; CDR3 protein: CASSKAVPTPYEQYF